Presented here are 7 T cell receptor beta chains from one specimen sequenced in a study of shared clonotypes between healthy human individuals. The method was immunoSEQ multiplex PCR; TCRdb's version includes in-frame clones alone and lacks a portion of them. The sample has roughly 1,800,000 clones, less than 95% seen once. Naive CD8 cells lacked CD45RO, underwent positive selection for CCR7 and left out terminally differentiated effector memory CD45RA+ cells. The sequenced sample consisted of naive CD8+ T cells sorted from blood. The receptors come from a man younger than 35 in good health.

The chain combines TRBV6-1 with TRBJ2-1; no firm D call. Germline V CDR1 and CDR2: MNHNS, SASEGT. V was clipped by 4 bases and J by 5 bases, with 12 bases between them. This CDR3 comprises 14 residues. The CDR3 DNA follows: TGTGCCAGCAGTGGTCTCGGTACTCACAATGAGCAGTTCTTC. Translated, it gives CASSGLGTHNEQFF.

To note about this clone: The identical CDR3 is also encoded by other nucleotide sequences in the sample. This chain connects TRBV4-1 to TRBJ1-1, with no clear D. V was clipped by 5 bases and J by 4 bases, with 11 bases between them. The CDR3 runs 13 residues. The germline V gene encodes CDR1 MGHRA and CDR2 YSYEKL. The CDR3 nucleotides read TGCGCCAGCAGCTCACAAGGAGGCACTGAAGCTTTCTTT. Translating it yields CASSSQGGTEAFF.

This clone was seen a single time. The rearrangement uses TRBV11-2 and TRBJ1-6, with 8 bases fitting TRBD1. This CDR3 region has 14 residues. Germline V CDR1 and CDR2: SGHAT, FQNNGV. With 6 bases clipped from V and 6 bases from J, the junction kept 4 bases outside the gene matches. CDR3: CASSGTGRNSPLHF. CDR3 DNA sequence: TGTGCCAGCAGTGGGACAGGCCGTAATTCACCCCTCCACTTT. Using reference TRBV11-2 and TRBJ1-6 for the parts outside the CDR3, the full variable domain is EAGVAQSPRYKIIEKRQSVAFWCNPISGHATLYWYQQILGQGPKLLIQFQNNGVVDDSQLPKDRFSAERLKGVDSTLKIQPAKLEDSAVYLCASSGTGRNSPLHFGNGTRLTVT.

Here the CDR3 DNA reads TGTGCCAGCAGCTCATCGGTGGGTTGGGATACTGAAGCTTTCTTT. Translation gives CASSSSVGWDTEAFF. The chain joins TRBV4-2 to TRBJ1-1; D ambiguous. Between the trimmed V and J ends, which lost 5 bases and 5 bases, there was a span of 18 bases. This CDR3 comprises 15 residues. Germline CDR1 reads LGHNA; CDR2 reads YNFKEQ.

CDR3 DNA sequence: TGTGCCAGCAGCCATGGGGCCGGGGAGCTGTTTTTT. Its translation: CASSHGAGELFF. The chain couples TRBV6-5 to TRBJ2-2, with D uncertain. V lost 6 bases and J lost 6, with 8 bases in between. CDR3 length equals 12 residues. Germline CDR1 is MNHEY and CDR2 is SVGAGI.

The chain combines TRBV6-6 with TRBJ2-5, with D maybe TRBD1 (5 bases). The germline gives CDR1 MNHNY, CDR2 SVGAGI (reference sequence). V was pared by 2 bases and J by 4 bases, with 8 bases between. The CDR3 is made up of 13 amino acids. The CDR3: CASSYVRVETQYF. The CDR3 bases are TGTGCCAGCAGTTACGTCAGGGTAGAGACCCAGTACTTC.

The V call is TRBV27, the J call TRBJ2-1; perhaps TRBD2 as D (5 bases). The CDR3 length is 14 residues. V lost 7 bases and J 6 bases, leaving 16 bases between the germline ends. Germline values: CDR1 MNHEY, CDR2 SMNVEV (reference sequence). For the CDR3, the DNA is TGTGCCAGCACCCCAGAGGTAGCGAGCAATGAGCAGTTCTTC. This translates into CASTPEVASNEQFF.